The next 10 T cell receptor beta chains were all read from a single sample in a study of regulatory T cells in long-lasting Graves disease. Time point described: persistent/refractory GD, antithyroid drugs over 5 years with positive TRAb. Scientists built the TCR library using RNA that was extracted from PBMCs. Construction of TCR beta libraries relied on iRepertoire HTBI primers and on Arm-PCR targeting CDR3 regions. TCRdb reanalysed the multiplex PCR reads using MiXCR and keeps one entry per CDR3 protein. The repertoire holds a few hundred thousand distinct CDR3 sequences, with 23% as singletons. Sequencing used peripheral blood mononuclear cells (PBMCs), obtained when the disease was refractory, from a patient treated with antithyroid drugs. Every receptor here comes from a female donor with Graves disease.

The sample holds a few counts of this clonotype. V is TRBV19 and J is TRBJ1-1; D not certain. CDR3 length equals 13 residues. Germline lookup yields CDR1 LNHDA and CDR2 SQIVND (reference sequence). Deletions cut 2 bases from V and 0 bases from J, with 4 bases between. This CDR3 is CASSIRVNTEAFF. The CDR3 nucleotides are TGTGCCAGTAGTATACGCGTGAACACTGAAGCTTTCTTT. Full variable domain (outside the CDR3, taken from reference TRBV19 and TRBJ1-1): DGGITQSPKYLFRKEGQNVTLSCEQNLNHDAMYWYRQDPGQGLRLIYYSQIVNDFQKGDIAEGYSVSREKKESFPLTVTSAQKNPTAFYLCASSIRVNTEAFFGQGTRLTVV.

The chain is built from TRBV3-1 and TRBJ2-3; the match to TRBD2 covers 10 bases. CDR1 LGHDT and CDR2 YNNKEL come from the germline V gene (reference sequence). The junction had 12 bases not matched to a gene; V was cut back by 3 bases and J by 6 bases. CDR3 length equals 17 residues. The CDR3 here is CASSHGSGLASADTQYF. CDR3 bases: TGTGCCAGCAGCCATGGATCGGGACTAGCGAGTGCGGATACGCAGTATTTT.

For the CDR3, the DNA is TGTGCCAGCAGCCGACTCGGATCTGGGGCCAACGTCCTGACTTTC. Its translation: CASSRLGSGANVLTF. This chain connects TRBV3-1 to TRBJ2-6; D not resolved. This CDR3 region has 15 residues. V dropped 4 bases and J dropped 1 base, with 8 bases sitting between them. CDR1 and CDR2 from the germline V gene are LGHDT and YNNKEL (reference sequence).

The rearrangement links TRBV20-1 to TRBJ2-5; D is ambiguous. Germline V lookup: CDR1 DFQATT, CDR2 SNEGSKA (reference sequence). The CDR3 is made up of 13 amino acids. Trimming removed 1 base from V and 5 bases from J, with 11 bases in between. The CDR3 DNA sequence: TGCAGTGCTAGAGTGACGAATGGGGAGACCCAGTACTTC. Its protein is CSARVTNGETQYF.

This clonotype occurred many times. The gene calls are TRBV6-1 and TRBJ1-2; D possibly corresponds to TRBD1 (5 bases). Trimming stripped 4 bases from V and 5 bases from J, with 11 bases between. Germline values: CDR1 MNHNS, CDR2 SASEGT. The CDR3 loop spans 13 amino acids. The CDR3 DNA reads TGTGCCAGCAGTGGGGAACAGGTTTATGGCTACACCTTC. The encoded protein is CASSGEQVYGYTF.

This clonotype was found many times. The DNA of the CDR3 is TGTGCCAGCAGTCGAGCGCTAGGGGGTCAGCCCCAGCATTTT. Translation: CASSRALGGQPQHF. The gene calls are TRBV28 and TRBJ1-5; D is possibly TRBD1 (6 bases). This CDR3 comprises 14 residues. V lost 5 bases to trimming and J lost 6 bases, with 14 bases between them. Germline V CDR1 and CDR2: MDHEN, SYDVKM.

The rearrangement uses TRBV27 and TRBJ2-7; no definite D call. Trimming pared 4 bases from V and 5 bases from J, leaving 12 bases between. The CDR3 consists of 13 residues. Looked up from germline, CDR1 is MNHEY and CDR2 is SMNVEV (reference sequence). The CDR3 region has the DNA TGTGCCAGCAGTTGGCAGGTTCGCCACGAGCAGTACTTC. Its translation: CASSWQVRHEQYF.

Concerning this clonotype: Being one base from a much bigger clone, this may be a read error. The chain recombines TRBV7-2 with TRBJ1-5, with D perhaps matching TRBD1 (6 bases). Trimming took 3 bases from V and 9 from J, leaving 15 bases between them. This CDR3 has 14 residues. Germline CDR1 and CDR2: SGHTA and FQGNSA. The CDR3, as DNA: TGTGCCAGCAGCTTGGGTGCGGGACATCGGCCCCAGCATTTT. This encodes CASSLGAGHRPQHF.

The rearrangement joins TRBV9 to TRBJ1-2; TRBD1 might be the D (6 bases). The CDR3 is 14 residues long. V dropped 0 bases and J dropped 3 bases, with 9 bases sitting between them. Germline V CDR1 and CDR2: SGDLS, YYNGEE. As DNA, the CDR3 is TGTGCCAGCAGCGTAGGCCAGGGGTACTATGGCTACACCTTC. This codes for CASSVGQGYYGYTF. The full variable domain, rest sourced from reference TRBV9 and TRBJ1-2, is DSGVTQTPKHLITATGQRVTLRCSPRSGDLSVYWYQQSLDQGLQFLIQYYNGEERAKGNILERFSAQQFPDLHSELNLSSLELGDSALYFCASSVGQGYYGYTFGSGTRLTVV.

This sequence joins TRBV7-2 and TRBJ2-7; 12 positions match TRBD2. The CDR3 extends over 15 amino acids. CDR1 is SGHTA and CDR2 is FQGNSA in the germline V gene. Germline trimming cut 4 bases from V and 3 bases from J; bases unmatched to any gene: 4. In DNA form, the CDR3 reads TGTGCCAGCAGCTCTCGACTAGCGGGGGACTACGAGCAGTACTTC. This codes for CASSSRLAGDYEQYF.